One sample yielded the 9 T cell receptor beta chains listed below, sequenced in a study of identical twins. TCRdb itself ran the 5' RACE reads through MiXCR, one entry per CDR3 protein. The sample shows about 530,000 distinct CDR3 sequences, roughly 15% of them seen only once. These data also formed part of another study, on yellow fever vaccine responses in identical twins.

The sample comprised CD4+ T cells sorted from blood. The receptors shown here come from a young woman in good health.

This clonotype was observed at least ten times. The V gene is TRBV27, the J gene TRBJ1-5; D is uncertain. The V gene's germline CDR1 is MNHEY and CDR2 SMNVEV (reference sequence). This CDR3 has 14 residues. V gave up 4 bases and J gave up 1 base, with 8 bases separating them. The CDR3 protein is CASSSQASNQPQHF. The CDR3 bases are TGTGCCAGCAGTTCCCAGGCAAGCAATCAGCCCCAGCATTTT.

This clonotype was observed a few times. This chain uses TRBV20-1 with TRBJ1-1; no clear D. CDR1 is DFQATT and CDR2 is SNEGSKA in the germline V gene (reference sequence). V shed 3 bases and J shed 0 bases, with 14 bases lying between them. This CDR3 is 15 amino acids long. CDR3 sequence (DNA): TGCAGTGCTAGTTGGGGTGGATCTTTGAACACTGAAGCTTTCTTT. As protein: CSASWGGSLNTEAFF.

The rearrangement joins TRBV6-5 to TRBJ2-3, with 9 bases lining up with TRBD2. V was pared by 4 bases and J by 6 bases, with 8 bases of the junction left unmatched. The V gene's germline CDR1 is MNHEY and CDR2 SVGAGI. This CDR3 region has 15 residues. The chain's CDR3 is CASSFGGGGADTQYF. CDR3 DNA: TGTGCCAGCAGTTTCGGCGGGGGGGGCGCGGATACGCAGTATTTT.

This chain uses TRBV3-1 with TRBJ1-1, with TRBD1 as a possible D gene (5 bases). There are 16 residues in the CDR3. Germline CDR1 reads LGHDT; CDR2 reads YNNKEL (reference sequence). Trimming cost V 7 bases and J 1 base, with 19 bases left between them. The CDR3 region is CASTPSALRGNTEAFF. CDR3 bases: TGTGCCAGCACCCCTAGTGCCTTAAGGGGGAACACTGAAGCTTTCTTT.

There are a few counts of this clonotype. The chain is built from TRBV28 and TRBJ1-4; D possibly corresponds to TRBD1 (6 bases). Germline loops: CDR1 MDHEN, CDR2 SYDVKM. This CDR3 is 14 amino acids long. Deletions cut 10 bases from V and 9 bases from J, with 21 bases between. The CDR3 DNA follows: TGTGCCACCTTCGACGGGACATCCGCGAAAAAACTGTTTTTT. It translates to CATFDGTSAKKLFF.

A few counts support this clonotype. The chain carries TRBV12-3 or TRBV12-4 and TRBJ2-3, with no clear D. The V gene lost 3 bases and the J gene lost 2 bases, with 9 bases spanning the gap. The CDR3 length is 14 residues. The CDR3 bases are TGTGCCAGCAGTTTGGGCAAATCCACAGATACGCAGTATTTT. This codes for CASSLGKSTDTQYF.

The sample holds a few counts of this clonotype. V gene TRBV15 combines with J gene TRBJ2-7; D unclear. CDR1 is LNHNV and CDR2 is YYDKDF in the germline V gene (reference sequence). This CDR3 is built from 14 residues. V was clipped by 0 bases and J by 3 bases, with 9 bases between them. The CDR3: CATSRDPGSYEQYV. The CDR3 DNA follows: TGTGCCACCAGCAGAGACCCGGGCAGCTACGAGCAGTACGTC.

The J gene is TRBJ2-7, the V gene TRBV27, with D perhaps matching TRBD2 (7 bases). This CDR3 has 15 residues. Germline values: CDR1 MNHEY, CDR2 SMNVEV (reference sequence). Deletions cut 7 bases from V and 1 base from J, with 17 bases between. CDR3 residues: CASKGEGERSYEQYF. The CDR3 nucleotides are TGTGCCAGCAAGGGGGAGGGGGAAAGGTCCTACGAGCAGTACTTC.

This clonotype was observed many times. This chain joins TRBV12-3 or TRBV12-4 and TRBJ1-1; 9 nucleotides match TRBD1. Trimming at V came to 6 bases and at J to 1 base, leaving 3 bases not matched to a gene. This CDR3 is 14 amino acids long. The CDR3 region has the DNA TGTGCCAGCAGACCACAGGGGGCGAACACTGAAGCTTTCTTT. Its translation is CASRPQGANTEAFF.